The 14 T cell receptor beta chains below were found in one sample sequenced in a study of blood T cell repertoires in COVID-19. Assay: immunoSEQ multiplex PCR; the TCRdb copy retains only in-frame clones and omits some. The sample carries some 130,000 clones, about nine tenths recorded once. The sequenced sample consisted of peripheral blood. The receptors were sampled from a man aged 45-65 years with active COVID-19.

This chain connects TRBV19 to TRBJ1-2; D unclear. V was cut by 4 bases and J by 1 base, with 7 bases left in between. Germline CDR1 reads LNHDA; CDR2 reads SQIVND (reference sequence). This CDR3 has 13 residues. CDR3 amino acids: CASSTQNNYGYTF. The DNA for the CDR3 is TGTGCCAGTAGTACGCAGAATAACTATGGCTACACCTTC.

The chain combines TRBV11-2 with TRBJ2-5, with 15 bases matching TRBD2. Germline V CDR1 and CDR2: SGHAT, FQNNGV. The length of the CDR3 is 16 residues. The V gene end was trimmed by 4 bases and the J gene end by 2 bases; junction bases not matched to a gene: 2. For the CDR3, the DNA is TGTGCCAGCAGCTCCGGGACTAGCGGGGGGCAAGAGACCCAGTACTTC. Protein sequence: CASSSGTSGGQETQYF.

This chain connects TRBV19 to TRBJ1-1; TRBD1 might be the D (6 bases). Trimming removed 3 bases at V and 4 bases at J, with 24 bases between. The CDR3 consists of 18 residues. Germline V gives CDR1 LNHDA, CDR2 SQIVND (reference sequence). This CDR3 reads CASSMRFGAGDRGTEAFF. The CDR3 nucleotides are TGTGCCAGTAGTATGCGTTTTGGGGCAGGGGATAGGGGCACTGAAGCTTTCTTT.

This clone showed up just a few times. This rearrangement joins TRBV18 to TRBJ2-3, with no clear D. From germline, CDR1 is KGHSH and CDR2 LQKENI. Trimming took 0 bases from V and 4 from J, leaving 8 bases between them. The CDR3 has 14 residues. This CDR3 reads CASSPPTGPDTQYF. DNA of the CDR3: TGTGCCAGCTCACCACCCACGGGTCCAGATACGCAGTATTTT.

The chain uses TRBV5-1 and TRBJ2-3; 10 nucleotides line up with TRBD2. The germline CDR1 and CDR2 sequences are SGHRS and YFSETQ. The V segment lost 0 bases and the J segment 6 bases; nucleotides outside the gene matches: 1. The CDR3 consists of 14 residues. The CDR3 sequence: CASSLATSGDTQYF. The CDR3 nucleotides read TGCGCCAGCAGCTTGGCGACTAGCGGGGATACGCAGTATTTT.

The J gene is TRBJ2-4, the V gene TRBV11-3; 8 positions agree with TRBD2. Germline V gene lookup returns CDR1 SGHNT and CDR2 YENEEA. The CDR3 is 18 amino acids. J lost 1 base, V lost 2 bases, and 10 bases had no gene match. The CDR3 DNA follows: TGTGCCAGCAGCTTATTCCCAGCGGGAGAGCGTGCCAAAAACATTCAGTACTTC. This encodes CASSLFPAGERAKNIQYF.

V is TRBV19 and J is TRBJ2-5, with 7 nucleotides matching TRBD2. The CDR3 is 14 residues long. Germline CDR1 reads LNHDA; CDR2 reads SQIVND (reference sequence). The V and J ends lost 5 bases and 0 bases, in that order; junction bases with no gene match: 3. The CDR3 region has the DNA TGTGCCAGTAGTCTCCTAGCGGACCAAGAGACCCAGTACTTC. Translating it yields CASSLLADQETQYF.

Relative to its sample, this clone is medium-sized. The chain links TRBV7-2 to TRBJ1-1; D may be TRBD1 (5 bases). The germline CDR1 and CDR2 sequences are SGHTA and FQGNSA. This CDR3 comprises 17 residues. Trimming took off 1 base at V and 0 bases at J, with 15 bases between the two ends. CDR3 in amino acids: CASSLGTGGDLNTEAFF. The CDR3 DNA reads as TGTGCCAGCAGCTTAGGCACAGGTGGAGATTTGAACACTGAAGCTTTCTTT.

The J gene is TRBJ2-1, the V gene TRBV11-3, with 8 bases fitting TRBD1. This CDR3 has 15 amino acids. Germline CDR1 reads SGHNT; CDR2 reads YENEEA. J was trimmed by 8 bases and V by 5 bases; bases with no gene match: 11. DNA of the CDR3: TGTGCCAGCAGCCCCAACCGGGACAGGCGACATGAGCAGTTCTTC. Translated: CASSPNRDRRHEQFF. Drawing the rest from reference TRBV11-3 and TRBJ2-1, the complete variable domain is EAGVVQSPRYKIIEKKQPVAFWCNPISGHNTLYWYLQNLGQGPELLIRYENEEAVDDSQLPKDRFSAERLKGVDSTLKIQPAELGDSAVYLCASSPNRDRRHEQFFGPGTRLTVL.

The chain links TRBV6-1 to TRBJ2-5, with TRBD2 matching 9 bases. This CDR3 is 16 amino acids long. J was trimmed by 3 bases and V by 0 bases; bases with no gene match: 5. Germline V lookup: CDR1 MNHNS, CDR2 SASEGT. The CDR3 here is CASSEAVGLAEETQYF. The CDR3, as DNA: TGTGCCAGCAGTGAAGCGGTGGGACTAGCCGAAGAGACCCAGTACTTC.

This chain links TRBV5-4 with TRBJ2-3, with TRBD2 identical over 8 bases. CDR1 SGHNT and CDR2 YYREEE come from the germline V gene (reference sequence). The trim removed 6 bases at V and 0 bases at J, leaving 9 bases unmatched. The CDR3 spans 16 residues. The chain's CDR3 is CASKTERERSTDTQYF. The CDR3, as DNA: TGTGCCAGCAAGACGGAGCGGGAGCGTAGCACAGATACGCAGTATTTT.

A few counts support this clone. The chain has TRBV19 and TRBJ2-3, with 9 bases matching TRBD2. The CDR3 covers 15 residues. Germline-derived CDR1 and CDR2 are LNHDA and SQIVND (reference sequence). After removal of 3 bases from V and 4 bases from J, the junction contained 5 bases not matched to a gene. Here the CDR3 reads CASSISAGGPDTQYF. CDR3 DNA: TGTGCCAGTAGTATTTCAGCGGGGGGCCCAGATACGCAGTATTTT.

The genes are TRBV19 and TRBJ1-2; 8 bases align to TRBD1. This CDR3 is built from 13 residues. V lost 5 bases to trimming and J lost 7 bases; unmatched junction nucleotides: 6. The germline CDR1 and CDR2 sequences are LNHDA and SQIVND (reference sequence). The CDR3, as DNA: TGTGCCAGTAGTCTCCAGGGGGCCACTGGCTACACCTTC. This sequence encodes CASSLQGATGYTF.

This chain uses TRBV10-1 with TRBJ1-5; D remains ambiguous. V was pared by 2 bases and J by 4 bases, with 6 bases between. The CDR3 is 13 amino acids. Germline CDR1 and CDR2: WNHNN and SYGVQD (reference sequence). DNA of the CDR3: TGCGCCAGCAGTGAGGGCAGTAATCAGCCCCAGCATTTT. Protein product: CASSEGSNQPQHF.